Each of the 20 T cell receptor beta chains below was sequenced from the same sample in a study of cytomegalovirus exposure and HLA in healthy donors. PCR used 60 Vbeta primers and 13 Jbeta primers. Sequenced by immunoSEQ multiplex PCR; TCRdb stores in-frame clones only, minus some. The sample contains around 230,000 clones, 82% of which appear only once. Specimen: PBMCs. The receptor set was obtained from a middle-aged man in good health and CMV-seropositive.

In nucleotides, the CDR3 is TGTGCCAGCAGCTGGACTAGCGGGAGTCCGAGCACAGATACGCAGTATTTT. It yields the protein CASSWTSGSPSTDTQYF. The chain links TRBV11-3 to TRBJ2-3, with TRBD2 identical over 13 bases. CDR3 size: 17 residues. The J segment lost 0 bases and the V segment lost 4 bases, leaving 4 bases of the junction unmatched. Germline-derived CDR1 and CDR2 are SGHNT and YENEEA.

The V gene is TRBV19, the J gene TRBJ1-5, with 7 bases lining up with TRBD1. CDR3 length: 17 amino acids. Germline V gives CDR1 LNHDA, CDR2 SQIVND (reference sequence). V was pared by 4 bases and J by 0 bases, with 9 bases of the junction left unmatched. CDR3 in amino acids: CASSTTGRIYSNQPQHF. The CDR3 region has the DNA TGTGCCAGTAGTACGACAGGGAGAATCTATAGCAATCAGCCCCAGCATTTT.

The chain recombines TRBV19 with TRBJ2-3; 10 nucleotides align to TRBD1. The germline V gene encodes CDR1 LNHDA and CDR2 SQIVND (reference sequence). The CDR3 contains 13 residues. Trimming at V came to 8 bases and at J to 4 bases, leaving 3 bases not matched to a gene. The CDR3 sequence: CASGTGAADTQYF. In nucleotides, the CDR3 is TGTGCCAGTGGGACAGGGGCCGCAGATACGCAGTATTTT.

This chain links TRBV7-3 with TRBJ2-2, with 11 nucleotides matching TRBD2. In germline, CDR1 is SGHTA, CDR2 FQGTGA. V lost 2 bases and J lost 4; bases outside the gene matches: 3. CDR3 length: 16 residues. The CDR3 protein is CASSLGTSGSTGELFF. CDR3 DNA sequence: TGTGCCAGCAGCTTAGGCACTAGCGGGAGCACCGGGGAGCTGTTTTTT. The variable domain in full, completed from reference TRBV7-3 and TRBJ2-2, reads GAGVSQTPSNKVTEKGKYVELRCDPISGHTALYWYRQSLGQGPEFLIYFQGTGAADDSGLPNDRFFAVRPEGSVSTLKIQRTERGDSAVYLCASSLGTSGSTGELFFGEGSRLTVL.

V gene TRBV9 combines with J gene TRBJ2-7; a weak D match, TRBD1 (6 bases). V shed 0 bases and J shed 2 bases, with 12 bases lying between them. Germline V gene data show CDR1 as SGDLS and CDR2 as YYNGEE. There are 15 residues in the CDR3. The CDR3 coding sequence is TGTGCCAGCAGCGTAGGTGGGGACACCACCTACGAGCAGTACTTC. Protein sequence: CASSVGGDTTYEQYF.

V gene TRBV7-9 combines with J gene TRBJ2-1; D may be TRBD2 (5 bases). V lost 0 bases, J lost 5 bases, and 17 bases lay in between. The germline CDR1 and CDR2 sequences are SEHNR and FQNEAQ (reference sequence). The CDR3 runs 17 residues. The CDR3 is CASSLARGLTPNNEQFF. In DNA, the CDR3 is TGTGCCAGCAGCTTAGCACGAGGGCTCACCCCGAACAATGAGCAGTTCTTC.

The genes are TRBV5-6 and TRBJ2-1; D may be TRBD2 (6 bases). Germline-derived CDR1 and CDR2 are SGHDT and YYEEEE. The CDR3 has 17 residues. The ends were cut back, 5 bases at V and 3 bases at J, with 21 bases in the middle. CDR3 DNA: TGTGCCAGCAGACCCGAAGGGAGCGGGTCCCTCTACAATGAGCAGTTCTTC. Its protein product is CASRPEGSGSLYNEQFF.

The chain joins TRBV2 to TRBJ1-2; TRBD1 is a possible D gene (6 bases). In germline, CDR1 is SNHLY, CDR2 FYNNEI. The CDR3 totals 13 residues. The V end was cut by 4 bases, the J end by 4 bases, with 10 bases between. The CDR3 DNA is TGTGCCAGCAGTGGGACAGCCGTCTATGGCTACACCTTC. Protein product: CASSGTAVYGYTF.

The J gene is TRBJ1-2, the V gene TRBV4-1; no firm D call. Deletions cut 4 bases from V and 0 bases from J, with 12 bases between. Germline values: CDR1 MGHRA, CDR2 YSYEKL. The CDR3 runs to 15 residues. The CDR3 DNA sequence: TGCGCCAGCAGCCGTACCGAAGGAGCTAACTATGGCTACACCTTC. Its translation is CASSRTEGANYGYTF.

This clone was seen just once. The sample holds other DNA sequences that translate to the same CDR3. The V call is TRBV19, the J call TRBJ1-5, with 9 positions matching TRBD1. V trimming: 1 base; J trimming: 4 bases; junction bases outside the gene matches: 2. CDR1 is LNHDA, CDR2 SQIVND, per germline (reference sequence). The CDR3 length is 15 residues. The CDR3: CASSIGGTGNQPQHF. CDR3 nucleotides: TGTGCCAGTAGTATAGGAGGGACAGGGAATCAGCCCCAGCATTTT.

This clone was detected only a few times. The V gene is TRBV6-5, the J gene TRBJ2-3; TRBD2 matches 8 bases. Germline assignment: CDR1 MNHEY and CDR2 SVGAGI. The CDR3 consists of 15 residues. V gave up 0 bases and J gave up 6 bases; unmatched junction bases: 5. The CDR3 nucleotides are TGTGCCAGCAGTTACTCGCAGCGGGAGCGTGATACGCAGTATTTT. This gives the protein CASSYSQRERDTQYF.

The V and J genes are TRBV11-1 and TRBJ2-6; TRBD1 aligns across 8 bases. This CDR3 has 16 residues. The trim removed 5 bases at V and 3 bases at J, leaving 6 bases unmatched. The germline V gene has CDR1 SGHAT and CDR2 FQDESV (reference sequence). CDR3 nucleotides: TGTGCCAGCAGCGTAGACAGGGGCTATGGGGCCAACGTCCTGACTTTC. Amino acids: CASSVDRGYGANVLTF.

Only one count was recorded for this clone. J is TRBJ1-3 and V is TRBV29-1; maybe TRBD1 (5 bases). The germline V and J ends were trimmed by 0 bases and 4 bases, with 7 bases remaining between them. This CDR3 region has 13 residues. The germline gives CDR1 SQVTM, CDR2 ANQGSEA. In DNA form, the CDR3 reads TGCAGCGTTGAAGATGGGGGGGGAAACACCATATATTTT. Amino acids: CSVEDGGGNTIYF.

Comments on this clone: At one end the junction does not follow the germline gene, possibly because of a read error. The J gene is TRBJ2-7, the V gene TRBV5-4, with 8 nucleotides matching TRBD2. Germline CDR1 is SGHNT and CDR2 is YYREEE (reference sequence). CDR3 length equals 13 residues. In nucleotides, the CDR3 is TGTGCCAGCACCAATTCAGGCTCTGTCGGGGGGGGCTTC. Amino acids: CASTNSGSVGGGF.

Details on this clone: The sample has other DNA sequences that encode this CDR3 too. The chain employs TRBV29-1 and TRBJ1-1, with 10 bases aligning to TRBD1. Germline V lookup: CDR1 SQVTM, CDR2 ANQGSEA. V lost 6 bases to trimming and J lost 6 bases; unmatched junction nucleotides: 1. This CDR3 is built from 11 residues. The CDR3 coding sequence is TGCAGCGTGGACAGGGGGGCTGAAGCTTTCTTT. This codes for CSVDRGAEAFF.

The chain couples TRBV7-9 to TRBJ1-2, with D possibly TRBD1 on 6 matching bases. The length of the CDR3 is 15 residues. V was pared by 1 base and J by 0 bases, with 9 bases between. The germline V gene encodes CDR1 SEHNR and CDR2 FQNEAQ (reference sequence). CDR3 bases: TGTGCCAGCAGCTTAGGGACAGCAACTAACTATGGCTACACCTTC. It yields the protein CASSLGTATNYGYTF.

V and J are TRBV5-8 and TRBJ2-1; no reliable D call. Trimming took off 2 bases at V and 3 bases at J, with 9 bases between the two ends. Germline values: CDR1 SGHTS, CDR2 YDEGEE. The CDR3 is 14 amino acids. CDR3 region: CASSLSLDYNEQFF. The CDR3 bases are TGTGCCAGCAGCTTATCACTTGACTACAATGAGCAGTTCTTC. Based on the CDR3 plus reference TRBV5-8 and TRBJ2-1, the full variable domain is EAGVTQSPTHLIKTRGQQATLRCSPISGHTSVYWYQQALGLGLQFLLWYDEGEERNRGNFPPRFSGRQFPNYSSELNVNALELEDSALYLCASSLSLDYNEQFFGPGTRLTVL.

The sample holds a few counts of this clone. The chain carries TRBV18 and TRBJ2-7, with a weak D call TRBD1 (6 bases). CDR3 size: 14 residues. CDR1 KGHSH and CDR2 LQKENI come from the germline V gene. Trimming pared 3 bases from V and 7 bases from J, leaving 16 bases between. The CDR3 DNA follows: TGTGCCAGCTCACCGCGTGGTGGGGGCGAAGAGCAGTACTTC. Its translation: CASSPRGGGEEQYF.

The chain is built from TRBV27 and TRBJ1-5; TRBD1 might be the D (6 bases). The CDR3 extends over 14 amino acids. Trimming removed 4 bases from V and 7 bases from J, with 14 bases in between. Per the germline V gene, CDR1 is MNHEY and CDR2 is SMNVEV (reference sequence). This chain's CDR3 is CASSSLGAGQPQHF. For the CDR3, the DNA is TGTGCCAGCAGTTCTCTGGGGGCAGGGCAGCCCCAGCATTTT.

The rearrangement joins TRBV2 to TRBJ1-5; D unresolved. V lost 3 bases and J 4 bases, leaving 7 bases between the germline ends. From germline, CDR1 is SNHLY and CDR2 FYNNEI. This CDR3 region has 13 residues. CDR3 coding DNA: TGTGCCAGCAGTGACCCCGGGAATCAGCCCCAGCATTTT. Protein sequence: CASSDPGNQPQHF.